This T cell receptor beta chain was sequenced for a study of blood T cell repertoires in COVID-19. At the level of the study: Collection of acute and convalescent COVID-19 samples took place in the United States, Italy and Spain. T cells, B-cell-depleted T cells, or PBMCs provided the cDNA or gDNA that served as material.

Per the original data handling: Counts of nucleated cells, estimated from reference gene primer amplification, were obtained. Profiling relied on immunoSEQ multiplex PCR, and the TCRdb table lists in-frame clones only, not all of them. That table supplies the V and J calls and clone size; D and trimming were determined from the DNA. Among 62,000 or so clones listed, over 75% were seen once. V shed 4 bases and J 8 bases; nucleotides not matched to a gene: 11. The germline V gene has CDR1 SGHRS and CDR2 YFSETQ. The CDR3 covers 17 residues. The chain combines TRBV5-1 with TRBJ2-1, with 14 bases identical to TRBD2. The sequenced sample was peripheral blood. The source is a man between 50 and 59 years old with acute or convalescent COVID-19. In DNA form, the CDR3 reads TGCGCCAGCAGCATCTCCGGGACTAGCGGGAGTTTCGATGAGCAGTTCTTC. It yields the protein CASSISGTSGSFDEQFF.